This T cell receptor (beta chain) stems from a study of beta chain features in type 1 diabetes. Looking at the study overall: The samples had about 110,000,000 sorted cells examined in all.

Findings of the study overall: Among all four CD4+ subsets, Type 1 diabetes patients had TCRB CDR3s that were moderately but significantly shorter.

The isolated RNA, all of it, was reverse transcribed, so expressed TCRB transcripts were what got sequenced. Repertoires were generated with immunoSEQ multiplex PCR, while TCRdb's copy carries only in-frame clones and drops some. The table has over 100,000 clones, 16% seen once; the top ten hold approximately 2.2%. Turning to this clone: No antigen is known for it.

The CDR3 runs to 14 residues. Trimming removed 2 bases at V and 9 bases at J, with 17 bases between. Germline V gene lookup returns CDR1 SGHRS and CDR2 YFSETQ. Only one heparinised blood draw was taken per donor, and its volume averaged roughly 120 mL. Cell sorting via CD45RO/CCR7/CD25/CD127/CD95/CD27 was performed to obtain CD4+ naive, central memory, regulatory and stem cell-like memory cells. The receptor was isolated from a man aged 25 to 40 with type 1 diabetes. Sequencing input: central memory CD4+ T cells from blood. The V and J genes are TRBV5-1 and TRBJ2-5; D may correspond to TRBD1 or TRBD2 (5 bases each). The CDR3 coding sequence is TGCGCCAGCAGCTTATCGTCTGGGGCCGGGGCCCAGTACTTC. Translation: CASSLSSGAGAQYF.